Presented here are 5 T cell receptor beta chains from one specimen sequenced in a study of technical replicates of blood from several donors (dated by TCRdb to between 2016 and 2019). The protocol used for the library was the immunoSEQ multiplex PCR assay. TCRdb re-hosts the immuneACCESS table, in-frame sequences only. Its copies lack some clones; in the studies checked, an unresolved V gene accounts for under half of them, and the cause for the rest is not known. The sample table shows 65,000 to 85,000 clones, and 92% are seen once. The ten biggest clones cover about 0.4% of the sample. The sample comprised T cells isolated from PBMCs. These receptor sequences come from a human donor in good health.

The chain employs TRBV9 and TRBJ2-7, with 8 bases lining up with TRBD2. The CDR3 consists of 14 residues. V gave up 6 bases and J gave up 0 bases; unmatched junction bases: 5. Germline CDR1 is SGDLS and CDR2 is YYNGEE. CDR3 loop: CASTRGGFSYEQYF. CDR3 bases: TGTGCCAGCACTCGGGGGGGATTCTCCTACGAGCAGTACTTC. Filled out from reference TRBV9 and TRBJ2-7, the complete variable domain reads DSGVTQTPKHLITATGQRVTLRCSPRSGDLSVYWYQQSLDQGLQFLIQYYNGEERAKGNILERFSAQQFPDLHSELNLSSLELGDSALYFCASTRGGFSYEQYFGPGTRLTVT.

The chain combines TRBV27 with TRBJ2-2; TRBD2 agrees at 7 bases. Germline CDR1 and CDR2: MNHEY and SMNVEV (reference sequence). The CDR3 loop spans 14 amino acids. The ends lost 6 bases at V and 1 base at J; junction bases unmatched: 2. The CDR3 DNA sequence: TGTGCCAGCAGGCGGGAGTGGAACACCGGGGAGCTGTTTTTT. This translates into CASRREWNTGELFF.

V and J are TRBV9 and TRBJ1-3, with TRBD1 as a possible D gene (6 bases). The CDR3 has 15 residues. Germline values: CDR1 SGDLS, CDR2 YYNGEE. Between the trimmed V and J ends, which lost 2 bases and 2 bases, there was a span of 11 bases. For the CDR3, the DNA is TGTGCCAGCAGCGTCGACAGGAACCCTGGAAACACCATATATTTT. Its translation: CASSVDRNPGNTIYF.

This chain uses TRBV9 with TRBJ2-7; D not certain. CDR3 length: 13 residues. Looked up from germline, CDR1 is SGDLS and CDR2 is YYNGEE. V lost 2 bases, J lost 4 bases, and 10 bases lay in between. CDR3 nucleotide sequence: TGTGCCAGCAGCGTTTCCGGGTCGTACGAGCAGTACTTC. Amino acids: CASSVSGSYEQYF.

The chain couples TRBV7-2 to TRBJ2-7; no clear D. Trimming stripped 5 bases from V and 6 bases from J, with 11 bases between. The length of the CDR3 is 12 residues. CDR1 and CDR2 (germline): SGHTA, FQGNSA. The chain's CDR3 is CASSLIYPEQYF. CDR3 DNA sequence: TGTGCCAGCAGCCTAATATACCCCGAGCAGTACTTC.